This T cell receptor (beta chain) was found in a study of lymphopenia after photon versus proton radiotherapy. The protocol was immunoSEQ multiplex PCR, while the TCRdb copy is restricted to in-frame clones and leaves out a portion. The table shows roughly 18,000 clones, with 70% to 90% occurring only once. Worth noting for this clone: Its antigen is still unknown.

Notes on the study in general: Proton therapy kept repertoires fairly stable, unlike photons, which gained effector/memory cells. Oligoclonal CD8+ Temra expansion after nadir drove photon patients' diversity drop.

Germline V CDR1 and CDR2: LNHDA, SQIVND (reference sequence). There are 14 residues in the CDR3. Trimming took off 1 base at V and 5 bases at J, with 11 bases between the two ends. The chain carries TRBV19 and TRBJ2-5, with D perhaps TRBD1 or TRBD2 (5 bases each). The receptor was derived from a woman between 45 and 60 years old with pancreatic cancer. This specimen consisted of peripheral blood, obtained from a patient treated with photon-based radiotherapy. The CDR3 DNA follows: TGTGCCAGTAGTATAGTGGGGGAATGGGAGACCCAGTACTTC. It specifies CASSIVGEWETQYF.